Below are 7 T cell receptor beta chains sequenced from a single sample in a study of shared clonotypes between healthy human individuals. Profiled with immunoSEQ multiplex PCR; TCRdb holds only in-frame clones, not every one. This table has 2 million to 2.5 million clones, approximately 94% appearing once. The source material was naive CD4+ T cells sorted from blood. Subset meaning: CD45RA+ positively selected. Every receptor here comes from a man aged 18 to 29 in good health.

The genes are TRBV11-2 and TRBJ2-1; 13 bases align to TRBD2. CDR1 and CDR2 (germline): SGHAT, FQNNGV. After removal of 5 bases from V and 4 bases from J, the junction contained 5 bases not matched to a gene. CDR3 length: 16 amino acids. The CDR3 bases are TGTGCCAGCAGCCCGGGGACTAGCGGGGATTACAATGAGCAGTTCTTC. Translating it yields CASSPGTSGDYNEQFF.

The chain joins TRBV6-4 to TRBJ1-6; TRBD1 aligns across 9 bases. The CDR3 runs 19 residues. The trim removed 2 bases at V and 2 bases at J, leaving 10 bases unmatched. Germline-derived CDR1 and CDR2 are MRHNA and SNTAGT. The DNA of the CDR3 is TGTGCCAGCAGTGACCGGGGACAGGGTAGACTCGCCTATAATTCACCCCTCCACTTT. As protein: CASSDRGQGRLAYNSPLHF.

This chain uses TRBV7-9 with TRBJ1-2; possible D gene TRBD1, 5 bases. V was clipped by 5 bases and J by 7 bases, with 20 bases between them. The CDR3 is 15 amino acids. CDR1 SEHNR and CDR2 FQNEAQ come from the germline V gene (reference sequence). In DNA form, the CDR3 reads TGTGCCAGCAGCCGAGGCTCGGGGCAGTACCCTGGCTACACCTTC. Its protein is CASSRGSGQYPGYTF.

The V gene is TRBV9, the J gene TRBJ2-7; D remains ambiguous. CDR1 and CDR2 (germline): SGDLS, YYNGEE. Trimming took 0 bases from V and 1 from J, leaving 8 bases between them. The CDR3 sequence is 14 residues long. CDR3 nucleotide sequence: TGTGCCAGCAGCGTAGTGTCCGGGTCCTACGAGCAGTACTTC. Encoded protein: CASSVVSGSYEQYF. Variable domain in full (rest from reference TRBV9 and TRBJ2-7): DSGVTQTPKHLITATGQRVTLRCSPRSGDLSVYWYQQSLDQGLQFLIQYYNGEERAKGNILERFSAQQFPDLHSELNLSSLELGDSALYFCASSVVSGSYEQYFGPGTRLTVT.

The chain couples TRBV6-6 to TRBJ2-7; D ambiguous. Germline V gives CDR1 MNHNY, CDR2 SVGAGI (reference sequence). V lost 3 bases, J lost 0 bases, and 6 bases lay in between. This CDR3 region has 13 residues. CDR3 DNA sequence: TGTGCCAGCAGTTATACGAGCTCCTACGAGCAGTACTTC. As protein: CASSYTSSYEQYF.

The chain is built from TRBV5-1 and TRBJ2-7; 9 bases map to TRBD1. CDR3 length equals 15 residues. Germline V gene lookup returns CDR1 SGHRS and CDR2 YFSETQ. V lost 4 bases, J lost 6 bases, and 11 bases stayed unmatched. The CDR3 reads CASSLRDRALPEQYF. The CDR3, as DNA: TGCGCCAGCAGCCTCCGGGACAGGGCTTTACCCGAGCAGTACTTC.

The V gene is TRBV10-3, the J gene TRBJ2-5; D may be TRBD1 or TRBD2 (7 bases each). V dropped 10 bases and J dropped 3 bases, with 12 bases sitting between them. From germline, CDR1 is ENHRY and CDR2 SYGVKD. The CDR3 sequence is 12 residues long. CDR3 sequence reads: CATRGGEETQYF. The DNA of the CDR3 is TGTGCCACCAGGGGGGGGGAAGAGACCCAGTACTTC.